Below are 25 T cell receptor beta chains sequenced from a single sample in a study of blood T cells in healthy people across ages. The use of a sample-barcoded 5' primer and a J-beta primer mix characterized a second PCR of roughly 6 to 12 cycles. TCRdb redid the calling of the 5' RACE reads with MiXCR, one entry per CDR3 protein. The table lists 800,000 to 950,000 distinct CDR3 sequences, roughly 52% of them singletons, with around 15% in the top ten. The sample consisted of blood. The receptors shown here come from a man aged 30 to 39 in good health.

This chain links TRBV7-8 with TRBJ1-3; no definite D call. The CDR3 totals 13 residues. V lost 4 bases and J lost 2, with 6 bases in between. The V gene's germline CDR1 is SGHVS and CDR2 FQNEAQ. The DNA of the CDR3 is TGTGCCAGCAGCTCAGTTGCTGGAAACACCATATATTTT. Translation gives CASSSVAGNTIYF. Combining the CDR3 with reference TRBV7-8 and TRBJ1-3 gives the whole variable domain GAGVSQSPRYKVAKRGQDVALRCDPISGHVSLFWYQQALGQGPEFLTYFQNEAQLDKSGLPSDRFFAERPEGSVSTLKIQRTQQEDSAVYLCASSSVAGNTIYFGEGSWLTVV.

This clonotype was picked up one time. V and J are TRBV7-9 and TRBJ2-1; TRBD1 or TRBD2 may be the D gene (5 bases each). Germline V gene lookup returns CDR1 SEHNR and CDR2 FQNEAQ (reference sequence). The CDR3 contains 16 residues. Trimming cost V 8 bases and J 4 bases, with 21 bases left between them. CDR3 sequence reads: CASLMIGEWGYNEQFF. The CDR3 DNA reads TGTGCCAGCCTCATGATAGGGGAGTGGGGGTACAATGAGCAGTTCTTC.

This clonotype came up once. The chain employs TRBV7-9 and TRBJ1-2; the match to TRBD1 covers 9 bases. Germline values: CDR1 SEHNR, CDR2 FQNEAQ (reference sequence). Trimming took 4 bases from V and 8 from J; bases not matched to a gene: 8. CDR3 length: 14 amino acids. The CDR3 nucleotides are TGTGCCAGCAGCTCGGGACAGGGAGTTAGGGGCTACACCTTC. Its translation is CASSSGQGVRGYTF.

A word on this clonotype: One junction end disagrees with the germline gene, perhaps due to a read error. The rearrangement uses TRBV7-3 and TRBJ2-3; 7 nucleotides match TRBD2. The CDR3 is 14 residues long. Germline V lookup: CDR1 SGHTA, CDR2 FQGTGA. CDR3 sequence: CACSPSGVADTQYF. The CDR3 DNA reads as TGTGCCTGCAGCCCCAGCGGGGTCGCAGATACGCAGTATTTT.

Only a few counts were recorded for this clonotype. This chain joins TRBV29-1 and TRBJ2-7, with D tentatively TRBD1 (5 bases). V dropped 3 bases and J dropped 4 bases, with 10 bases sitting between them. The CDR3 runs to 12 residues. CDR1 is SQVTM and CDR2 is ANQGSEA in the germline V gene. CDR3 in DNA: TGCAGCGTTGATAAGGGGAAATACGAGCAGTACTTC. Translating gives CSVDKGKYEQYF.

This chain connects TRBV6-1 to TRBJ2-7; tentatively, D is TRBD1 (7 bases). The CDR3 loop spans 14 amino acids. Germline values: CDR1 MNHNS, CDR2 SASEGT. The V and J ends lost 2 bases and 5 bases respectively, with 13 bases between them. CDR3 sequence reads: CASSELTGRNEQYF. CDR3 bases: TGTGCCAGCAGTGAACTGACAGGGAGGAACGAGCAGTACTTC.

This CDR3 reads CASRLTDLSTGELFF. CDR3 sequence (DNA): TGTGCCAGCAGACTCACCGACCTTTCCACCGGGGAGCTGTTTTTT. The chain recombines TRBV28 with TRBJ2-2, with unresolved D. V shed 6 bases and J shed 4 bases, with 15 bases lying between them. Germline V gene data show CDR1 as MDHEN and CDR2 as SYDVKM. The CDR3 covers 15 residues.

As concerns this clonotype: The junction and the germline gene differ at one end; a read error may be behind it. V usage is TRBV29-1 and J usage is TRBJ2-3, with 9 bases that match TRBD1. CDR1 and CDR2 (germline): SQVTM, ANQGSEA. The CDR3 sequence is 14 residues long. Here the CDR3 reads CGVAPGQGPDTQYF. The CDR3, as DNA: TGCGGCGTTGCACCGGGACAGGGCCCAGATACGCAGTATTTT.

The rearrangement uses TRBV12-3 or TRBV12-4 and TRBJ1-2; D uncertain. CDR3 length: 13 residues. Trimming left V 3 bases short and J 7 bases short, with 12 bases between. CDR3 residues: CASSLVGKAGYTF. The CDR3, as DNA: TGTGCCAGCAGTTTGGTAGGGAAGGCTGGCTACACCTTC.

V is TRBV7-9 and J is TRBJ2-5; no firm D call. Germline CDR1 reads SEHNR; CDR2 reads FQNEAQ (reference sequence). There are 15 residues in the CDR3. V lost 0 bases and J 5 bases, leaving 13 bases between the germline ends. The DNA for the CDR3 is TGTGCCAGCAGCTTAGCCAGCCCAAGTGGGGAGACCCAGTACTTC. This gives the protein CASSLASPSGETQYF.

By share of the sample, this clonotype is medium-sized (0.01 to 0.1%). CDR3 coding DNA: TGCGCCAGCAGCTTCGGGCTGGGGGAGCAGTACTTC. Its translation: CASSFGLGEQYF. The genes are TRBV5-1 and TRBJ2-7, with D uncertain. CDR1 is SGHRS and CDR2 is YFSETQ in the germline V gene. The CDR3 is made up of 12 amino acids. V lost 2 bases and J 7 bases, leaving 10 bases between the germline ends.

This clonotype appeared a few times. The chain carries TRBV7-2 and TRBJ2-3; D perhaps matches TRBD2 (7 bases). Deletions cut 8 bases from V and 2 bases from J, with 8 bases between. Germline V CDR1 and CDR2: SGHTA, FQGNSA. There are 12 residues in the CDR3. The CDR3 nucleotides read TGTGCCAGCGGGGGGGCCACAGATACGCAGTATTTT. As protein: CASGGATDTQYF.

Only a few counts were recorded for this clonotype. J is TRBJ1-2 and V is TRBV4-1; D uncertain. Germline loops: CDR1 MGHRA, CDR2 YSYEKL. Trimming took off 3 bases at V and 4 bases at J, with 12 bases between the two ends. The CDR3 spans 14 residues. The CDR3: CASSQPDGFYGYTF. The CDR3 nucleotides read TGCGCCAGCAGCCAGCCTGACGGATTCTATGGCTACACCTTC.

The V and J genes are TRBV7-2 and TRBJ1-1; no definite D call. CDR3 size: 16 residues. V lost 0 bases and J lost 2, with 13 bases in between. Germline CDR1 reads SGHTA; CDR2 reads FQGNSA. The CDR3 DNA sequence: TGTGCCAGCAGCTTAGCGGAGGGCCGAATCAACACTGAAGCTTTCTTT. Protein: CASSLAEGRINTEAFF.

This sequence joins TRBV7-2 and TRBJ2-4; 9 bases agree with TRBD1. The J call may not be correct, given that the DNA end is closer to TRBJ2-7. The germline V gene encodes CDR1 SGHTA and CDR2 FQGNSA. The CDR3 is made up of 14 amino acids. The CDR3 region has the DNA TGTGCCAGCAGCCCCGGACAGGGGTTCCACGAGCAGTACTTC. Translating gives CASSPGQGFHEQYF.

The chain has TRBV6-2 or TRBV6-3 and TRBJ2-7; 9 bases match TRBD1. The CDR3 has 14 amino acids. Per the germline V gene, CDR1 is MNHEY and CDR2 is SVGEGT. V lost 5 bases to trimming and J lost 5 bases; unmatched junction nucleotides: 7. The CDR3 protein is CASSDGTGRHEQYF. Written as DNA, the CDR3 is TGTGCCAGCAGTGACGGGACAGGGAGGCACGAGCAGTACTTC.

V gene TRBV20-1 combines with J gene TRBJ2-1, with D unclear. The J call may be in error: the DNA end matches TRBJ2-7 better. The germline CDR1 and CDR2 sequences are DFQATT and SNEGSKA (reference sequence). The CDR3 sequence is 15 residues long. The CDR3 region is CSARVTVSSYNEQYF. The CDR3 coding sequence is TGCAGTGCTAGAGTTACCGTAAGCTCCTACAATGAGCAGTACTTC.

The chain joins TRBV12-3 or TRBV12-4 to TRBJ1-1, with 10 bases fitting TRBD1. This CDR3 contains 17 residues. The V and J ends lost 6 bases and 0 bases, in that order; junction bases with no gene match: 10. This chain's CDR3 is CASRGGQGELMNTEAFF. The CDR3, as DNA: TGTGCCAGCAGGGGCGGACAGGGGGAACTGATGAACACTGAAGCTTTCTTT.

This rearrangement joins TRBV7-8 to TRBJ2-7, with D perhaps assigned TRBD1 or TRBD2 (5 bases each). Trimming removed 1 base from V and 6 bases from J, with 16 bases in between. The V gene's germline CDR1 is SGHVS and CDR2 FQNEAQ. The CDR3 length is 15 residues. CDR3 protein: CASSLGIQGDGEQYF. The CDR3 DNA follows: TGTGCCAGCAGCTTAGGGATCCAGGGAGATGGCGAGCAGTACTTC.

V and J are TRBV7-9 and TRBJ2-1, with TRBD2 identical over 11 bases. Germline V gene sequence: CDR1 SEHNR, CDR2 FQNEAQ (reference sequence). The CDR3 is made up of 15 amino acids. V shed 4 bases, J shed 9 bases, and the junction held 8 bases outside the gene matches. The CDR3 sequence is CASSSGTSGNVEQFF. Here the CDR3 DNA reads TGTGCCAGCAGCTCAGGGACTAGCGGCAACGTTGAGCAGTTCTTC.

The CDR3 DNA sequence: TGTGCCAGCAGTTTAATGGCAAGGGATGGCTACACCTTC. It is translated as CASSLMARDGYTF. This sequence joins TRBV28 and TRBJ1-2; D unresolved. Trimming cost V 2 bases and J 6 bases, with 10 bases left between them. Looked up from germline, CDR1 is MDHEN and CDR2 is SYDVKM. The CDR3 runs to 13 residues.

The V call is TRBV28, the J call TRBJ2-4; tentatively, D is TRBD1 or TRBD2 (5 bases each). With the DNA end fitting TRBJ2-7 better, the J assignment may be wrong. The CDR3 runs to 14 residues. Germline CDR1 and CDR2: MDHEN and SYDVKM. Written as DNA, the CDR3 is TGTGCCAGCAGTTTTGGGACCCCAAACTACGAGCAGTACTTC. It is translated as CASSFGTPNYEQYF.

The chain recombines TRBV3-1 with TRBJ2-5; D is undetermined. The CDR3 is made up of 15 amino acids. Germline values: CDR1 LGHDT, CDR2 YNNKEL (reference sequence). V gave up 0 bases and J gave up 6 bases, with 14 bases separating them. DNA of the CDR3: TGTGCCAGCAGCCAAGATCAAGTGCAGGCGCAGACCCAGTACTTC. Amino acids: CASSQDQVQAQTQYF.

This clonotype was seen just once. The CDR3 DNA reads TGCGCCAGCAGCCAAGATCTGGGGCTCCACTATGGCTACACCTTC. Translating gives CASSQDLGLHYGYTF. This chain joins TRBV4-1 and TRBJ1-2; the D gene is possibly TRBD1 (5 bases). V shed 0 bases and J shed 3 bases, with 11 bases lying between them. CDR3 length equals 15 residues. Germline V gene lookup returns CDR1 MGHRA and CDR2 YSYEKL.

This clonotype was recorded a few times. The chain is built from TRBV6-2 or TRBV6-3 and TRBJ2-3, with TRBD2 matching over 12 bases. Germline V gives CDR1 MNHEY, CDR2 SVGEGT. V was clipped by 5 bases and J by 4 bases; unmatched bases: 13. The CDR3 runs 18 residues. The CDR3 sequence is CASSPQFLAGGPADTQYF. CDR3 coding DNA: TGTGCCAGCAGTCCCCAGTTCCTAGCGGGGGGGCCCGCAGATACGCAGTATTTT.